Below, 12 T cell receptor beta chains from the same sample are listed, as sequenced in a study of T cells in Graves' hyperthyroidism and ophthalmopathy. RNA transcripts provided the source from which TCR beta CDR3 regions were amplified. A first-round RT-PCR of the TCR CDR3 used the HTBI primer set. TCRdb redid the calling of the multiplex PCR reads with MiXCR, one entry per CDR3 protein. Among just over 550,000 distinct CDR3 sequences listed, roughly 50% were seen once. Specimen: peripheral blood or thyroid tissue (not recorded which). These receptors were collected from a woman under 30 with Graves' hyperthyroidism.

The chain recombines TRBV2 with TRBJ1-2; 7 bases line up with TRBD1. Trimming at V came to 8 bases and at J to 4 bases, leaving 10 bases not matched to a gene. The CDR3 covers 14 residues. In germline, CDR1 is SNHLY, CDR2 FYNNEI. This chain's CDR3 is CASSLNRDSYGYTF. As DNA, the CDR3 is TGTGCCAGCTCACTAAACCGGGACAGCTATGGCTACACCTTC. Based on the CDR3 plus reference TRBV2 and TRBJ1-2, the full variable domain is EPEVTQTPSHQVTQMGQEVILRCVPISNHLYFYWYRQILGQKVEFLVSFYNNEISEKSEIFDDQFSVERPDGSNFTLKIRSTKLEDSAMYFCASSLNRDSYGYTFGSGTRLTVV.

This chain links TRBV29-1 with TRBJ2-3; D is undetermined. This CDR3 has 14 amino acids. CDR1 SQVTM and CDR2 ANQGSEA come from the germline V gene. The V gene lost 2 bases and the J gene lost 0 bases, with 9 bases spanning the gap. As DNA, the CDR3 is TGCAGCGTTGAAACAGATACTAGCACAGATACGCAGTATTTT. It specifies CSVETDTSTDTQYF.

Only a few counts were recorded for this clonotype. The chain couples TRBV29-1 to TRBJ2-7, with a possible D match to TRBD2 (5 bases). Germline V CDR1 and CDR2: SQVTM, ANQGSEA. Trimming removed 3 bases from V and 0 bases from J, with 21 bases in between. The CDR3 extends over 17 amino acids. The CDR3 loop reads CSVDSRGGRVGSYEQYF. The CDR3 DNA is TGCAGCGTTGACAGTCGCGGAGGACGCGTTGGCTCCTACGAGCAGTACTTC.

V gene TRBV25-1 combines with J gene TRBJ2-3, with TRBD2 matching 10 bases. V was clipped by 3 bases and J by 4 bases; unmatched bases: 4. The V gene's germline CDR1 is MGHDK and CDR2 SYGVNS. The CDR3 has 15 amino acids. DNA of the CDR3: TGTGCCAGCAGTGACGCTAGCGGGAGACCAGATACGCAGTATTTT. It codes for CASSDASGRPDTQYF.

This clonotype showed up many times. The chain couples TRBV7-2 to TRBJ1-1; D remains ambiguous. Looked up from germline, CDR1 is SGHTA and CDR2 is FQGNSA. CDR3 length: 15 amino acids. V shed 1 base and J shed 4 bases, with 13 bases lying between them. The CDR3: CASSLVMGSSTEAFF. The CDR3 DNA reads TGTGCCAGCAGCTTAGTTATGGGGAGCTCCACTGAAGCTTTCTTT.

The chain couples TRBV12-3 or TRBV12-4 to TRBJ2-7, with TRBD2 matching 9 bases. The CDR3 has 15 amino acids. V lost 6 bases to trimming and J lost 3 bases; unmatched junction nucleotides: 9. CDR3 in DNA: TGTGCCAGCAGCGAGAAGCGGGAGGACTACTACGAGCAGTACTTC. Translating gives CASSEKREDYYEQYF.

A remark on this clonotype: A read error is possible here, since a much larger clone lies one base away. V gene TRBV24-1 combines with J gene TRBJ2-5; no firm D call. This CDR3 is built from 16 residues. CDR1 and CDR2 from the germline V gene are KGHDR and SFDVKD. V lost 4 bases, J lost 0 bases, and 14 bases lay in between. CDR3 sequence (DNA): TGTGCCACCAGTGACCAAACCGACGTGCACCAAGAGACCCAGTACTTC. This translates into CATSDQTDVHQETQYF.

The chain links TRBV15 to TRBJ1-4; a weak D match, TRBD1 (5 bases). Germline CDR1 is LNHNV and CDR2 is YYDKDF (reference sequence). V dropped 0 bases and J dropped 7 bases, with 18 bases sitting between them. CDR3 length: 17 residues. The CDR3 reads CATSRDTGPTTGEKLFF. In DNA form, the CDR3 reads TGTGCCACCAGCAGAGATACGGGGCCAACCACGGGTGAAAAACTGTTTTTT. The variable domain in full, completed from reference TRBV15 and TRBJ1-4, reads DAMVIQNPRYQVTQFGKPVTLSCSQTLNHNVMYWYQQKSSQAPKLLFHYYDKDFNNEADTPDNFQSRRPNTSFCFLDIRSPGLGDTAMYLCATSRDTGPTTGEKLFFGSGTQLSVL.

This clonotype was seen a handful of times. The genes are TRBV7-9 and TRBJ1-1, with 7 bases aligning to TRBD1. This CDR3 spans 16 amino acids. Germline V gene lookup returns CDR1 SEHNR and CDR2 FQNEAQ (reference sequence). V trimming: 1 base; J trimming: 0 bases; junction bases outside the gene matches: 5. The CDR3 is CASSLGQGGVNTEAFF. The CDR3 coding sequence is TGTGCCAGCAGCTTAGGACAGGGTGGGGTGAACACTGAAGCTTTCTTT.

Details on this clonotype: This may come from a read error, since a much larger clone is one base off. The rearrangement uses TRBV20-1 and TRBJ2-7; 7 nucleotides line up with TRBD2. This CDR3 has 13 residues. V lost 2 bases, J lost 6 bases, and 7 bases stayed unmatched. CDR1 and CDR2 (germline): DFQATT, SNEGSKA (reference sequence). The CDR3 protein is CSARNTSDFEQYF. CDR3 coding DNA: TGCAGTGCTAGAAATACTAGCGACTTCGAGCAGTACTTC.

This clonotype has a count of ten or more. In DNA, the CDR3 is TGCGCCAGCAGCTCCAGGGGGATCTATGGCTACACCTTC. Encoded protein: CASSSRGIYGYTF. The J gene is TRBJ1-2, the V gene TRBV5-1; 7 positions agree with TRBD1. V shed 3 bases and J 4 bases; nucleotides not matched to a gene: 3. The V gene's germline CDR1 is SGHRS and CDR2 YFSETQ. The CDR3 sequence is 13 residues long.

The chain has TRBV2 and TRBJ1-6; D uncertain. Deletions cut 4 bases from V and 14 bases from J, with 12 bases between. The V gene's germline CDR1 is SNHLY and CDR2 FYNNEI. The CDR3 has 12 residues. The CDR3 protein is CASSGRPVSLHF. As DNA, the CDR3 is TGTGCCAGCAGTGGAAGGCCAGTATCCCTCCACTTT.